The next 20 T cell receptor beta chains were all read from a single sample in a study of neoadjuvant anti-PD-1 for oral cavity cancer. Libraries were prepared by immunoSEQ multiplex PCR; TCRdb keeps only in-frame clonotypes and omits some of them. The sample has about 12,000 clones; less than 80% are singletons. The sample's time point: after neoadjuvant nivolumab, at surgical resection. This material consisted of PBMCs, taken after nivolumab (anti-PD-1) treatment. The origin of the receptors is a person aged 35-80 years with oral cavity squamous cell carcinoma.

The CDR3, as DNA: TGTGCCAGTGGAGCAGGGACTTCTAATGAAAAACTGTTTTTT. This encodes CASGAGTSNEKLFF. The rearrangement joins TRBV19 to TRBJ1-4; tentative D call: TRBD1 (5 bases). CDR1 is LNHDA, CDR2 SQIVND, per germline (reference sequence). Trimming removed 8 bases from V and 3 bases from J, with 13 bases in between. This CDR3 has 14 residues.

The chain couples TRBV6-1 to TRBJ1-6; D ambiguous. Germline V gives CDR1 MNHNS, CDR2 SASEGT. This CDR3 region has 14 residues. Trimming pared 4 bases from V and 5 bases from J, leaving 9 bases between. CDR3 bases: TGTGCCAGCAGTGGAAGGACCGATAATTCACCCCTCCACTTT. Its translation: CASSGRTDNSPLHF.

The chain has TRBV7-2 and TRBJ2-7; 7 positions match TRBD1. CDR3 length: 15 amino acids. Germline V gives CDR1 SGHTA, CDR2 FQGNSA. The junction had 5 bases not matched to a gene; V was cut back by 1 base and J by 2 bases. The CDR3 bases are TGTGCCAGCAGCTTAGGGACAGGTAATCCCTACGAGCAGTACTTC. It encodes CASSLGTGNPYEQYF. The full variable domain, its missing parts supplied by reference TRBV7-2 and TRBJ2-7, is GAGVSQSPSNKVTEKGKDVELRCDPISGHTALYWYRQSLGQGLEFLIYFQGNSAPDKSGLPSDRFSAERTGGSVSTLTIQRTQQEDSAVYLCASSLGTGNPYEQYFGPGTRLTVT.

The chain joins TRBV2 to TRBJ2-5, with D maybe TRBD1 (5 bases). Trimming cost V 8 bases and J 5 bases, with 15 bases left between them. The V gene's germline CDR1 is SNHLY and CDR2 FYNNEI. The length of the CDR3 is 13 residues. This chain's CDR3 is CASGDQGVETQYF. DNA of the CDR3: TGTGCCAGCGGCGACCAGGGTGTTGAGACCCAGTACTTC. The full variable domain, with the rest looked up from reference TRBV2 and TRBJ2-5, is EPEVTQTPSHQVTQMGQEVILRCVPISNHLYFYWYRQILGQKVEFLVSFYNNEISEKSEIFDDQFSVERPDGSNFTLKIRSTKLEDSAMYFCASGDQGVETQYFGPGTRLLVL.

As DNA, the CDR3 is TGTGCCTGGACTATTCCGGGACAGGGGCCCAAAAAAGCTTTCTTT. This translates into CAWTIPGQGPKKAFF. The chain employs TRBV30 and TRBJ1-1; 10 positions agree with TRBD1. Per germline, CDR1 GTSNPN and CDR2 SVGIG (reference sequence). V was clipped by 4 bases and J by 9 bases; unmatched bases: 14. This CDR3 has 15 amino acids. Complete variable domain (other parts from reference TRBV30 and TRBJ1-1): SQTIHQWPATLVQPVGSPLSLECTVEGTSNPNLYWYRQAAGRGLQLLFYSVGIGQISSEVPQNLSASRPQDRQFILSSKKLLLSDSGFYLCAWTIPGQGPKKAFFGQGTRLTVV.

V and J are TRBV6-5 and TRBJ2-7, with 8 positions matching TRBD1. Unmatched junction bases numbered 7, after V lost 4 bases and J lost 8 bases. CDR1 is MNHEY and CDR2 is SVGAGI in the germline V gene. The CDR3 spans 13 residues. CDR3 in amino acids: CASSSGQAMKQYF. CDR3 coding DNA: TGTGCCAGCAGTTCGGGACAGGCGATGAAGCAGTACTTC.

This clone was observed a handful of times. The CDR3 bases are TGTGCCAGCAGTTTGAGTCGGGGCAATGAGCAGTTCTTC. Its translation is CASSLSRGNEQFF. V is TRBV27 and J is TRBJ2-1; a possible D gene is TRBD2 (5 bases). The CDR3 has 13 residues. Germline assignment: CDR1 MNHEY and CDR2 SMNVEV (reference sequence). The ends were cut back, 3 bases at V and 6 bases at J, with 9 bases in the middle.

The chain employs TRBV2 and TRBJ1-1; D remains unclear. Germline V gene data show CDR1 as SNHLY and CDR2 as FYNNEI. The CDR3 sequence is 10 residues long. Between the trimmed V and J ends, which lost 11 bases and 1 base, there was a span of 5 bases. The CDR3 region is CAAGNTEAFF. The DNA for the CDR3 is TGTGCCGCGGGGAACACTGAAGCTTTCTTT.

This clone was seen more than once but under ten times. The rearrangement uses TRBV10-1 and TRBJ2-7, with 7 bases fitting TRBD2. Looked up from germline, CDR1 is WNHNN and CDR2 is SYGVQD (reference sequence). Losses at the gene ends were 3 bases for V and 1 base for J; bases not matched to a gene: 6. CDR3 length: 15 amino acids. The CDR3 reads CASSDFASGSYEQYF. CDR3 DNA sequence: TGCGCCAGCAGTGATTTTGCTAGCGGATCCTACGAGCAGTACTTC.

The chain links TRBV5-8 to TRBJ2-5, with a weak D call TRBD2 (6 bases). V lost 0 bases and J 0 bases, leaving 15 bases between the germline ends. CDR3 length equals 17 residues. Germline CDR1 SGHTS, CDR2 YDEGEE. CDR3 DNA: TGTGCCAGCAGCTTGGCCATCAGCGGGCTCCACCAAGAGACCCAGTACTTC. Translated: CASSLAISGLHQETQYF.

This chain uses TRBV9 with TRBJ2-7; TRBD1 aligns across 8 bases. The germline V gene encodes CDR1 SGDLS and CDR2 YYNGEE. V lost 1 base to trimming and J lost 9 bases; unmatched junction nucleotides: 9. CDR3 size: 14 residues. CDR3 sequence reads: CASSVPATGAAQYF. DNA for the CDR3: TGTGCCAGCAGCGTACCCGCGACAGGGGCGGCGCAGTACTTC.

The gene calls are TRBV6-1 and TRBJ1-1; D is unresolved. With 4 bases removed from V and 0 bases from J, the gap between germline ends came to 24 bases. Germline V gives CDR1 MNHNS, CDR2 SASEGT. The CDR3 is 19 amino acids. The CDR3 DNA sequence: TGTGCCAGCAGTGGCTATCGACAAGGCAGACTCCTCATGAACACTGAAGCTTTCTTT. Protein sequence: CASSGYRQGRLLMNTEAFF.

A single count supports this clone. The gene calls are TRBV28 and TRBJ1-4; D call uncertain. This CDR3 comprises 15 residues. Germline V lookup: CDR1 MDHEN, CDR2 SYDVKM. Deletions cut 2 bases from V and 5 bases from J, with 12 bases between. DNA of the CDR3: TGTGCCAGCAGTTTACGTGCGCCTGGAAATGAAAAACTGTTTTTT. Translating gives CASSLRAPGNEKLFF.

The V gene is TRBV10-2, the J gene TRBJ2-7, with 8 positions matching TRBD2. The CDR3 is 14 residues long. Unmatched junction bases numbered 8, after V lost 9 bases and J lost 1 base. CDR1 and CDR2 from the germline V gene are WSHSY and SAAADI. CDR3 loop: CASGASGGSYEQYF. The CDR3 DNA reads TGCGCCAGTGGGGCGAGCGGGGGTTCCTACGAGCAGTACTTC.

For the CDR3, the DNA is TGTGCCAGCAGTTACGCAATGAACAATGAGCAGTTCTTC. This gives the protein CASSYAMNNEQFF. The chain recombines TRBV6-5 with TRBJ2-1; no clear D gene. This CDR3 has 13 amino acids. Trimming pared 2 bases from V and 5 bases from J, leaving 7 bases between. Germline V gene sequence: CDR1 MNHEY, CDR2 SVGAGI.

The V gene is TRBV19, the J gene TRBJ1-1; D uncertain. The CDR3 sequence is 14 residues long. V lost 0 bases and J lost 6, with 11 bases in between. Looked up from germline, CDR1 is LNHDA and CDR2 is SQIVND (reference sequence). This chain's CDR3 is CASSIDRRSSEAFF. The CDR3 DNA sequence: TGTGCCAGTAGTATAGATCGTCGGAGCTCTGAAGCTTTCTTT.

The chain employs TRBV28 and TRBJ1-4; D is possibly TRBD1 (5 bases). With 7 bases removed from V and 0 bases from J, the gap between germline ends came to 12 bases. The CDR3 is made up of 15 amino acids. Germline assignment: CDR1 MDHEN and CDR2 SYDVKM. The CDR3 DNA sequence: TGTGCCAGCATCGGAGGGGATGCAACTAATGAAAAACTGTTTTTT. Its protein product is CASIGGDATNEKLFF.

This clone was seen more than once but under ten times. The rearrangement uses TRBV6-5 and TRBJ1-5, with no clear D. V was cut by 11 bases and J by 1 base, with 18 bases left in between. Germline assignment: CDR1 MNHEY and CDR2 SVGAGI. CDR3 size: 15 residues. The CDR3 spells CASASSAPSNQPQHF. The CDR3 coding sequence is TGTGCCTCAGCTAGTTCAGCGCCGAGCAATCAGCCCCAGCATTTT.

The V call is TRBV5-1, the J call TRBJ2-7; TRBD1 is a possible D gene (6 bases). Germline CDR1 SGHRS, CDR2 YFSETQ. V was clipped by 0 bases and J by 2 bases, with 15 bases between them. The CDR3 consists of 16 residues. The CDR3 coding sequence is TGCGCCAGCAGCTTGGGTCAAGGGGGTCCGCCCTACGAGCAGTACTTC. Translated: CASSLGQGGPPYEQYF.

V is TRBV5-6 and J is TRBJ1-2, with TRBD1 matching over 8 bases. Germline V CDR1 and CDR2: SGHDT, YYEEEE. The CDR3 sequence is 13 residues long. The junction had 5 bases not matched to a gene; V was cut back by 4 bases and J by 6 bases. The CDR3 is CASSPGQVHGYTF. The CDR3 DNA reads TGTGCCAGCAGCCCGGGACAGGTACATGGCTACACCTTC.